This T cell receptor beta chain was captured in a study of early T cells in non-severe SARS-CoV-2 infection. Study at large: Chains were unpaired, as sequencing was done on bulk RNA from unsorted whole blood.

The CDR3 has 18 amino acids. The germline CDR1 and CDR2 sequences are LGHNA and YNFKEQ. V was pared by 0 bases and J by 3 bases, with 11 bases of the junction left unmatched. Researchers tagged individual cDNA molecules with unique molecular identifiers. TCRdb itself ran the 5' RACE reads through MiXCR, one entry per CDR3 protein. Of some 77,000 distinct CDR3 sequences listed, roughly 12% are singletons. Remarks on this clonotype: The antigen is not known.

Broader study findings: Clonotype matching in VDJdb favored anti-spike CD8 responses and did not capture private and CD4 specificities.

This chain links TRBV4-2 with TRBJ2-5, with 9 bases that match TRBD2. The sequence came from an adult who was a healthcare worker with PCR-confirmed SARS-CoV-2 infection or an uninfected control (not recorded which). The donor label of this sample is uncertain. The sample consisted of whole blood, taken at baseline. CDR3 sequence (DNA): TGTGCCAGCAGCCAAGAAAGCGCCCGGGCTAGCGGGGAAGAGACCCAGTACTTC. Protein sequence: CASSQESARASGEETQYF.